One and the same sample provided the 13 T cell receptor beta chains below, sequenced in a study of Ad26.COV2.S vaccination and SARS-CoV-2 variants. The assay was immunoSEQ multiplex PCR, and TCRdb's table has in-frame clones only and misses some. The sample lists about 680,000 clones, roughly 90% occurring once. Specified treatment: around 19 received Ad26.COV2.S at low or high dose, single or two shots; 5 received placebo; per-sample allocation not given. Samples analyzed were those drawn on day 63 after the first vaccine or placebo injection. The sequences come from peripheral blood, collected in a trial of Ad26.COV2.S vaccine versus placebo. The receptors here all came from a person aged 18-60 years who received the Ad26.COV2.S COVID-19 vaccine or a placebo.

The chain joins TRBV7-2 to TRBJ1-1; perhaps TRBD1 as D (5 bases). The CDR3 totals 13 residues. In germline, CDR1 is SGHTA, CDR2 FQGNSA. V shed 5 bases and J shed 3 bases, with 10 bases lying between them. The CDR3 coding sequence is TGTGCCAGCAGCCGCGACAGCTACACTGAAGCTTTCTTT. It encodes CASSRDSYTEAFF. The full variable domain, completed using reference TRBV7-2 and TRBJ1-1, is GAGVSQSPSNKVTEKGKDVELRCDPISGHTALYWYRQSLGQGLEFLIYFQGNSAPDKSGLPSDRFSAERTGGSVSTLTIQRTQQEDSAVYLCASSRDSYTEAFFGQGTRLTVV.

This clone was found once. The chain is built from TRBV6-5 and TRBJ1-1; D is possibly TRBD1 (6 bases). Trimming left V 2 bases short and J 1 base short, with 11 bases between. Germline-derived CDR1 and CDR2 are MNHEY and SVGAGI. This CDR3 has 15 amino acids. This CDR3 is CASSYRAGANTEAFF. DNA for the CDR3: TGTGCCAGCAGTTACCGCGCAGGGGCGAACACTGAAGCTTTCTTT.

V gene TRBV25-1 combines with J gene TRBJ2-2, with 7 bases matching TRBD2. Trimming removed 1 base from V and 0 bases from J; junction bases left unmatched: 5. The V gene's germline CDR1 is MGHDK and CDR2 SYGVNS. The length of the CDR3 is 17 residues. In DNA, the CDR3 is TGTGCCAGCAGTGAATTCCCCGGGGGGACGAACACCGGGGAGCTGTTTTTT. Residues: CASSEFPGGTNTGELFF.

V gene TRBV10-2 combines with J gene TRBJ2-5, with TRBD2 identical over 7 bases. Germline V gives CDR1 WSHSY, CDR2 SAAADI. The CDR3 has 13 residues. Germline trimming cut 7 bases from V and 5 bases from J; bases unmatched to any gene: 7. The CDR3, as DNA: TGCGCCAGCACCGGGGGGTCCGGGGAGACCCAGTACTTC. Its translation: CASTGGSGETQYF.

The gene calls are TRBV19 and TRBJ2-1; 13 nucleotides match TRBD2. J was trimmed by 8 bases and V by 6 bases; bases with no gene match: 10. From germline, CDR1 is LNHDA and CDR2 SQIVND (reference sequence). CDR3 length: 16 residues. Here the CDR3 reads CASSPGLAGLGYEQFF. The CDR3 DNA follows: TGTGCCAGTAGCCCGGGACTAGCGGGACTTGGGTATGAGCAGTTCTTC.

The chain carries TRBV18 and TRBJ1-4; D may be TRBD1 (5 bases). From germline, CDR1 is KGHSH and CDR2 LQKENI. V was pared by 6 bases and J by 7 bases, with 12 bases between. CDR3 size: 13 residues. Written as DNA, the CDR3 is TGTGCCAGCTCTGGGGGTGGAAGTGAAAAACTGTTTTTT. Its protein is CASSGGGSEKLFF.

The CDR3 nucleotides are TGTGGACTCCGGGACAAGTTGTATGAGACCCAGTACTTC. Translating gives CGLRDKLYETQYF. The rearrangement uses TRBV18 and TRBJ2-5; a weak D match, TRBD1 (6 bases). Germline CDR1 and CDR2: KGHSH and LQKENI. The CDR3 loop spans 13 amino acids.

CDR3 protein: CASSPHYYYNTYNEQFF. The CDR3 DNA sequence: TGTGCCAGCTCACCACATTACTACTACAATACCTACAATGAGCAGTTCTTC. The chain has TRBV18 and TRBJ2-1, with no clear D. V dropped 1 base and J dropped 2 bases, with 15 bases sitting between them. The CDR3 loop spans 17 amino acids. CDR1 KGHSH and CDR2 LQKENI come from the germline V gene.

J is TRBJ2-1 and V is TRBV19; 8 nucleotides line up with TRBD2. CDR3 size: 14 residues. Germline V CDR1 and CDR2: LNHDA, SQIVND (reference sequence). The V and J ends lost 5 bases and 9 bases, in that order; junction bases with no gene match: 9. The CDR3 nucleotides are TGTGCCAGTAGTGCGGGACTAGAGGTAGGTGAGCAGTTCTTC. It encodes CASSAGLEVGEQFF. Full variable domain (missing parts from reference TRBV19 and TRBJ2-1): DGGITQSPKYLFRKEGQNVTLSCEQNLNHDAMYWYRQDPGQGLRLIYYSQIVNDFQKGDIAEGYSVSREKKESFPLTVTSAQKNPTAFYLCASSAGLEVGEQFFGPGTRLTVL.

The chain employs TRBV14 and TRBJ2-7; a possible D gene is TRBD2 (5 bases). This CDR3 region has 12 residues. Trimming pared 0 bases from V and 6 bases from J, leaving 6 bases between. CDR1 is SGHDN and CDR2 is FVKESK in the germline V gene. The CDR3 loop reads CASSQDRGEQYF. For the CDR3, the DNA is TGTGCCAGCAGCCAAGATCGGGGCGAGCAGTACTTC.

The V call is TRBV5-6, the J call TRBJ1-1; no definite D call. This CDR3 contains 14 residues. V dropped 4 bases and J dropped 1 base, with 11 bases sitting between them. Germline CDR1 SGHDT, CDR2 YYEEEE. CDR3 sequence: CASSPSGENTEAFF. DNA of the CDR3: TGTGCCAGCAGCCCGTCCGGTGAGAACACTGAAGCTTTCTTT.

The chain is built from TRBV7-2 and TRBJ1-5; no firm D call. This CDR3 has 14 residues. The ends were cut back, 6 bases at V and 2 bases at J, with 11 bases in the middle. The germline gives CDR1 SGHTA, CDR2 FQGNSA. CDR3 bases: TGTGCCAGCAGTCCGTATGCAGGCAATCAGCCCCAGCATTTT. Amino acid sequence: CASSPYAGNQPQHF.

This rearrangement joins TRBV11-2 to TRBJ2-5; 7 bases align to TRBD2. The germline gives CDR1 SGHAT, CDR2 FQNNGV. This CDR3 contains 15 residues. Germline trimming cut 3 bases from V and 2 bases from J; bases unmatched to any gene: 6. CDR3 nucleotide sequence: TGTGCCAGCAGCTTTCCAGCGGGGTTTCAAGAGACCCAGTACTTC. Translating gives CASSFPAGFQETQYF.